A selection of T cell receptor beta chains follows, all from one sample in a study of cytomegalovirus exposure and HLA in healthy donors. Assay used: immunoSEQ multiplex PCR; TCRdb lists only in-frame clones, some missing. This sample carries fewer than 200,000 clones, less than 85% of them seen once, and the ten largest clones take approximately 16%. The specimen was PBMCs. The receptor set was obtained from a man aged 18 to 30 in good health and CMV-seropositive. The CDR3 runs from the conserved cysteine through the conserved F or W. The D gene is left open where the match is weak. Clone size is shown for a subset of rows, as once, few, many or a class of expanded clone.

CASSLLKREGTYEQYF | TGTGCCAGCAGCTTATTGAAGCGGGAGGGGACCTACGAGCAGTACTTC | NA | TRBJ2-7 | TRBD2 | 16 | TRBV11-2
CASSLVAGVPGELFF | TGCGCCAGCAGCTTGGTGGCGGGAGTCCCCGGGGAGCTGTTTTTT | NA | TRBJ2-2 | TRBD2 | 15 | TRBV5-1
CASSWDSRNEQFF | TGTGCCAGCAGTTGGGACTCTCGCAATGAGCAGTTCTTC | once | TRBJ2-1 | NA | 13 | TRBV6-5
CASSVATTTSTDTQYF | TGTGCCAGCAGCGTAGCAACTACCACTAGCACAGATACGCAGTATTTT | NA | TRBJ2-3 | NA | 16 | TRBV9
CASSRVTGFEAFF | TGTGCCAGCAGCCGGGTAACAGGGTTTGAAGCTTTCTTT | NA | TRBJ1-1 | NA | 13 | TRBV5-6
CASSLGAGPMNTEAFF | TGCGCCAGCAGCTTGGGTGCGGGCCCAATGAACACTGAAGCTTTCTTT | NA | TRBJ1-1 | NA | 16 | TRBV5-1
CASSLAAGGAVKNTEAFF | TGTGCCAGCAGCTTAGCGGCGGGGGGCGCAGTCAAGAACACTGAAGCTTTCTTT | few | TRBJ1-1 | NA | 18 | TRBV11-3
CASRDLLTSGGFSYNEQFF | TGTGCCAGTCGGGACCTTCTGACTAGCGGGGGCTTCTCCTACAATGAGCAGTTCTTC | NA | TRBJ2-1 | TRBD2 | 19 | TRBV19
CASSVGGLAGETQYF | TGTGCCAGCAGCGTGGGAGGACTAGCGGGAGAGACCCAGTACTTC | NA | TRBJ2-5 | TRBD2 | 15 | TRBV9
CASSSGQGTYEQYF | TGTGCCAGCAGTTCCGGACAGGGAACCTACGAGCAGTACTTC | NA | TRBJ2-7 | TRBD1 | 14 | TRBV2
CATPPDRFSGNTIYF | TGTGCCACCCCGCCGGACAGGTTCTCTGGAAACACCATATATTTT | NA | TRBJ1-3 | TRBD1 | 15 | TRBV6-4
CASSVGGASTEAFF | TGTGCCAGCAGCGTAGGGGGCGCGTCCACTGAAGCTTTCTTT | NA | TRBJ1-1 | NA | 14 | TRBV9
CAWSALLAGGQNTGELFF | TGTGCCTGGAGTGCACTACTAGCGGGGGGGCAAAACACCGGGGAGCTGTTTTTT | NA | TRBJ2-2 | TRBD2 | 18 | TRBV30
CASSHTSDREQYF | TGCGCCAGCAGCCACACTAGCGATCGCGAGCAGTACTTC | NA | TRBJ2-7 | TRBD2 | 13 | TRBV4-1
CAWSHRLVLRDRTYEQYF | TGTGCCTGGAGTCACCGCCTAGTGCTCCGGGACAGGACCTACGAGCAGTACTTC | NA | TRBJ2-7 | TRBD1 | 18 | TRBV30
CASSYSLRTNYGYTF | TGTGCCAGCAGTTACTCGCTCAGGACTAACTATGGCTACACCTTC | NA | TRBJ1-2 | NA | 15 | TRBV6-6
CASRRTGQGTEAFF | TGTGCCAGCAGGCGGACAGGGCAGGGCACTGAAGCTTTCTTT | NA | TRBJ1-1 | TRBD1 | 14 | TRBV25-1
CASSVAGSFTDTQYF | TGTGCCAGCAGCGTAGCGGGGTCTTTCACAGATACGCAGTATTTT | NA | TRBJ2-3 | NA | 15 | TRBV9
CASSVGVAGPTEAFF | TGTGCCAGCAGTGTGGGAGTGGCAGGTCCCACTGAAGCTTTCTTT | NA | TRBJ1-1 | NA | 15 | TRBV7-2
CASRGTPRRTDTQYF | TGTGCCAGCAGGGGGACTCCTCGAAGGACAGATACGCAGTATTTT | NA | TRBJ2-3 | NA | 15 | TRBV28
CASTGVAGREKLFF | TGTGCCAGCACAGGAGTGGCAGGGAGGGAAAAACTGTTTTTT | NA | TRBJ1-4 | NA | 14 | TRBV2
CASSLGQAEAFF | TGTGCCAGCAGCTTAGGACAGGCTGAAGCTTTCTTT | NA | TRBJ1-1 | NA | 12 | TRBV7-8
CASSADPQGSNYGYTF | TGTGCCAGCAGCGCGGACCCGCAGGGTTCGAACTATGGCTACACCTTC | NA | TRBJ1-2 | NA | 16 | TRBV9
CASSVEGTSSYEQYF | TGTGCCAGCAGCGTAGAGGGGACTAGCAGCTACGAGCAGTACTTC | NA | TRBJ2-7 | TRBD2 | 15 | TRBV9
CASSEANNSPLHF | TGCGCCAGCAGTGAAGCCAATAATTCACCCCTCCACTTT | few | TRBJ1-6 | NA | 13 | TRBV10-2
CASSPSLALAGVQDTGELFF | TGTGCCAGTAGTCCCTCTCTAGCACTAGCGGGGGTACAAGACACCGGGGAGCTGTTTTTT | NA | TRBJ2-2 | TRBD2 | 20 | TRBV19
CASSGQGSRGYTF | TGTGCCAGCTCGGGACAGGGTTCGAGAGGCTACACCTTC | NA | TRBJ1-2 | TRBD1 | 13 | TRBV28
CAWSGTPYEQYF | TGTGCCTGGAGTGGGACTCCCTACGAGCAGTACTTC | NA | TRBJ2-7 | NA | 12 | TRBV30
CASSLWGQDNEQFF | TGTGCCAGCAGTTTATGGGGACAGGACAATGAGCAGTTCTTC | once | TRBJ2-1 | TRBD1 | 14 | TRBV27
CASSLGYGTGELFF | TGTGCCAGCAGCTTAGGCTACGGCACCGGGGAGCTGTTTTTT | NA | TRBJ2-2 | NA | 14 | TRBV11-2
CASSQSGDSYEQYF | TGTGCCAGCAGCCAAAGTGGAGACTCCTACGAGCAGTACTTC | NA | TRBJ2-7 | NA | 14 | TRBV7-2